This record concerns one T cell receptor beta chain sequence. As yet, its antigen is unknown. These data are taken from a study of T cells in Graves' hyperthyroidism and ophthalmopathy. This CDR3 has 13 amino acids. Deletions cut 3 bases from V and 4 bases from J, with 6 bases between. CDR1 and CDR2 from the germline V gene are SEHNR and FQNEAQ (reference sequence). There were TCR beta CDR3 regions amplified from RNA transcripts. The TCR CDR3 first-round RT-PCR relied on the HTBI primer set. TCRdb fed the multiplex PCR reads into MiXCR, producing one record per CDR3 protein. The repertoire holds more than 300,000 distinct CDR3 sequences, with more than 11% as singletons. Study-level findings and limits: Most clonotypes expanded in thyroid above 0.001 were likewise present in blood.

Based on clinical symptoms, serum thyroxine and TRAb, thyroid ultrasound and orbital computed tomography, diagnoses were reached. The V gene is TRBV7-9, the J gene TRBJ2-2; no clear D. The receptor was derived from a woman aged 25 to 39 with Graves' hyperthyroidism. The source material was blood. This CDR3 is CASSFALTGELFF. Written as DNA, the CDR3 is TGTGCCAGCAGCTTCGCCCTCACCGGGGAGCTGTTTTTT.